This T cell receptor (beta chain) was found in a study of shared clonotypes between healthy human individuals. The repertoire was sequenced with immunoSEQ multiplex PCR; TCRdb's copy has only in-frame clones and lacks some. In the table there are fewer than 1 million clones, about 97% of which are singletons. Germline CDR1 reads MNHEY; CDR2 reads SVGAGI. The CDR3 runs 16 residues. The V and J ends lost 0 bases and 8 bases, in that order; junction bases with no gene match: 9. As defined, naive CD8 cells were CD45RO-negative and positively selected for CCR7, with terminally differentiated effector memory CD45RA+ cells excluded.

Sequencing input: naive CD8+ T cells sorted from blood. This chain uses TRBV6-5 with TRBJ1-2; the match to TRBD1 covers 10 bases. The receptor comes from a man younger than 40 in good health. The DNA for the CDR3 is TGTGCCAGCAGTTACTCTCCGGACCGGGACAGGGGCGGCTACACCTTC. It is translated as CASSYSPDRDRGGYTF.